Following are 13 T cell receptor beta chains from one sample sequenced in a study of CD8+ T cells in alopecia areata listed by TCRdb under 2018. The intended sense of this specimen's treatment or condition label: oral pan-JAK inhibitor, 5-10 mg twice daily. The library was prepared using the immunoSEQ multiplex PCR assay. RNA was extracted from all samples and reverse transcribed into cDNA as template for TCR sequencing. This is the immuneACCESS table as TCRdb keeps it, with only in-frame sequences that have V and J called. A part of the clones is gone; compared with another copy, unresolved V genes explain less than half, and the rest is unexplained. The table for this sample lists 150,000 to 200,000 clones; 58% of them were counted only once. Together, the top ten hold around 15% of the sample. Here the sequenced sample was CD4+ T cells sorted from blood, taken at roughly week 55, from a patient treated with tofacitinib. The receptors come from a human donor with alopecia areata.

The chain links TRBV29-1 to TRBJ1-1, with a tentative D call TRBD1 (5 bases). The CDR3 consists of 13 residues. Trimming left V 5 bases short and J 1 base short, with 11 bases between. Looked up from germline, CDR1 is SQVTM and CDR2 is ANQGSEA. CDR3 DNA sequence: TGCAGCGTTTTGGGACGGAAGAACACTGAAGCTTTCTTT. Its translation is CSVLGRKNTEAFF.

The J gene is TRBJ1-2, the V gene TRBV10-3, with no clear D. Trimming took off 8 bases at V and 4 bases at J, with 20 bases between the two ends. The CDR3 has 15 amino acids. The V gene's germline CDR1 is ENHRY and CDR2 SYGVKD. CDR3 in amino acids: CAIAGQALSLYGYTF. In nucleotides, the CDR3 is TGTGCCATCGCTGGGCAGGCCCTTAGCCTCTATGGCTACACCTTC.

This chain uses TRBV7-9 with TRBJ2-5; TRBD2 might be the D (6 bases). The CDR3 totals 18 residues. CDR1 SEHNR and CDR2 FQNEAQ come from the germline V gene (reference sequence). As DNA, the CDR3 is TGTGCTCGCCCTCGGGCGGGGTTGTTGGAGCGGGACCAAGAGACCCAGTACTTC. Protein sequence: CARPRAGLLERDQETQYF.

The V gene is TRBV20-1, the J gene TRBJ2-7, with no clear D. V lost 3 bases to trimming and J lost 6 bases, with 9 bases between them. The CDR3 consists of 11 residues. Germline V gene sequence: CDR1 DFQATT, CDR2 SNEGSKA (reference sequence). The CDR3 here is CSASQVSEQYF. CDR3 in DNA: TGCAGTGCTAGCCAAGTGAGCGAGCAGTACTTC.

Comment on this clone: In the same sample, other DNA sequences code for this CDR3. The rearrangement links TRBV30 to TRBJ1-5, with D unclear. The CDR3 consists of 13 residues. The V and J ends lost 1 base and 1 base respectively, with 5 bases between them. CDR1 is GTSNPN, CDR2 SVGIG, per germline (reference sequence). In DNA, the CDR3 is TGTGCCTGGAGTGGCGGGAGCAATCAGCCCCAGCATTTT. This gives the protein CAWSGGSNQPQHF.

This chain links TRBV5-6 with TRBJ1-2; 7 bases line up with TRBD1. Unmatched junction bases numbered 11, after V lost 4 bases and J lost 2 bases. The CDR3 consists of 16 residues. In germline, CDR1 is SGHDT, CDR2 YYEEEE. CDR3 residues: CASSLTGARTNYGYTF. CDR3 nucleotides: TGTGCCAGCAGCCTTACAGGGGCACGGACGAACTATGGCTACACCTTC. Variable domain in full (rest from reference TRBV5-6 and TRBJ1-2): DAGVTQSPTHLIKTRGQQVTLRCSPKSGHDTVSWYQQALGQGPQFIFQYYEEEERQRGNFPDRFSGHQFPNYSSELNVNALLLGDSALYLCASSLTGARTNYGYTFGSGTRLTVV.

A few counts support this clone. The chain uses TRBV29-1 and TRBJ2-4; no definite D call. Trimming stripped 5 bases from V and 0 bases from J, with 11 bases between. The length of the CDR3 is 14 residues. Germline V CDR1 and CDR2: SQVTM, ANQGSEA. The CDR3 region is CSVSNRLAKNIQYF. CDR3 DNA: TGCAGCGTTTCGAATCGGCTAGCCAAAAACATTCAGTACTTC.

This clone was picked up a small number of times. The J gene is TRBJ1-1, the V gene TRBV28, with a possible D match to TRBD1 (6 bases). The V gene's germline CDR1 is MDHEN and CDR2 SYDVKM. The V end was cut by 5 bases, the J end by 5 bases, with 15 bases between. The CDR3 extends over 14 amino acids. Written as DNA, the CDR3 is TGTGCCAGCAGTATAAGTCCAGGGGTTACTGAAGCTTTCTTT. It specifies CASSISPGVTEAFF.

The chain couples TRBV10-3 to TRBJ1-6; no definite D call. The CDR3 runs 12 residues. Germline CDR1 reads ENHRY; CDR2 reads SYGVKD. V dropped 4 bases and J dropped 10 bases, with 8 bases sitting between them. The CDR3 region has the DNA TGTGCCATCAGTGCGGGAGACTCACCCCTCCACTTT. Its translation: CAISAGDSPLHF.

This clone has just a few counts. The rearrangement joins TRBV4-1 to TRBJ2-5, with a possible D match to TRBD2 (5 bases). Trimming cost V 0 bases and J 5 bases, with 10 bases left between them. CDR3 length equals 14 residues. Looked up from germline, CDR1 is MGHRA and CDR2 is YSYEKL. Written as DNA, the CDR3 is TGCGCCAGCAGCCAAGATGCGGGTACGGAGACCCAGTACTTC. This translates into CASSQDAGTETQYF.

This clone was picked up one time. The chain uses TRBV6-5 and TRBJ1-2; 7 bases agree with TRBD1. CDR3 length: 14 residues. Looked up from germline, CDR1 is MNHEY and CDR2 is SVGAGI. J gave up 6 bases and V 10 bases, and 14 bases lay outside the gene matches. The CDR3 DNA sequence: TGTGCCATCAGCCCCCCAGGACAGGACCATGGCTACACCTTC. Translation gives CAISPPGQDHGYTF.

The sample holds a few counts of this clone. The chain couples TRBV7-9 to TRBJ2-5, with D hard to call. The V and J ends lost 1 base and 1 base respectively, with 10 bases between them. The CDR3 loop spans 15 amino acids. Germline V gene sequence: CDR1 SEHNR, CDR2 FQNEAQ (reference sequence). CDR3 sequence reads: CASSLGLRIQETQYF. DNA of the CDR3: TGTGCCAGCAGCTTAGGACTGAGAATCCAAGAGACCCAGTACTTC.

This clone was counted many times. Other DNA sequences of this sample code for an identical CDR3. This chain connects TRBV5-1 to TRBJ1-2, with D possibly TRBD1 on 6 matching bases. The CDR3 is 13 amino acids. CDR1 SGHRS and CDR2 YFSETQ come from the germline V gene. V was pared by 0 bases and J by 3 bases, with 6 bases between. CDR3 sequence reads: CASSLAGDYGYTF. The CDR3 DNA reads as TGCGCCAGCAGCTTGGCAGGGGACTATGGCTACACCTTC.